The source of this T cell receptor beta chain is a study of T cell repertoires in cytomegalovirus infection. Study at large: Matching HLA type, along with CMV infection, was indicated by public TCR beta signatures.

This clonotype was detected only a few times. No antigen is known for it. V was shortened by 0 bases and J by 2 bases, with 19 bases between the two germline ends. This CDR3 contains 18 residues. Germline V gene data show CDR1 as MNHEY and CDR2 as SVGAGI. Each CDR3 protein gets one entry after TCRdb re-called the reads with MiXCR. This sample has about 830,000 distinct CDR3 sequences; roughly 33% occur once, and the top ten carry around an eighth. The sequence was collected from a human donor in good health (CMV status not recorded). Some clones in this sample may be carry-over from other donors' samples. Sample: cultured CD8+ T cells from PBMCs, taken from culture after CMV antigen stimulation. The chain carries TRBV6-5 and TRBJ1-1; maybe TRBD1 (6 bases). Here the CDR3 DNA reads TGTGCCAGCAGTTACTCGATTAGAAGTAGGACAGCCAACACTGAAGCTTTCTTT. Its translation is CASSYSIRSRTANTEAFF.